A single sample is the source of the 12 T cell receptor beta chains below, sequenced in a study of tissue T cells after allogeneic stem cell transplantation. Assay used: immunoSEQ multiplex PCR; TCRdb lists only in-frame clones, some missing. Of some 43,000 clones listed, roughly 92% are singletons. Specimen: blood, collected before transplantation. The source of these receptors is a woman aged 40-69 years who later had graft-versus-host disease after an allogeneic stem cell transplant.

The chain carries TRBV2 and TRBJ1-2; the D gene is possibly TRBD1 (5 bases). Trimming stripped 4 bases from V and 2 bases from J, with 8 bases between. CDR3 length: 13 residues. Germline CDR1 SNHLY, CDR2 FYNNEI. The CDR3 reads CASSAEGNYGYTF. The DNA for the CDR3 is TGTGCCAGCAGTGCCGAGGGGAACTATGGCTACACCTTC.

This chain uses TRBV28 with TRBJ2-7; 11 nucleotides align to TRBD2. Germline V gene data show CDR1 as MDHEN and CDR2 as SYDVKM. This CDR3 is built from 14 residues. The junction had 6 bases not matched to a gene; V was cut back by 5 bases and J by 6 bases. The CDR3 nucleotides read TGTGCCAGCAGTGGACTAGCGGGCGTCCTCGAGCAGTACTTC. Translation gives CASSGLAGVLEQYF.

Only one count was recorded for this clone. The chain combines TRBV2 with TRBJ2-5; perhaps TRBD2 as D (6 bases). Trimming took 10 bases from V and 7 from J, leaving 19 bases between them. Germline CDR1 SNHLY, CDR2 FYNNEI. The CDR3 extends over 13 amino acids. The chain's CDR3 is CATNLAEGGTQYF. In DNA form, the CDR3 reads TGTGCCACCAATCTTGCGGAGGGAGGGACCCAGTACTTC.

The chain combines TRBV4-3 with TRBJ2-7, with D perhaps being TRBD1 or TRBD2 (5 bases each). The V end lost 1 base, the J end lost 2 bases, and 15 bases lay between the germline ends. The CDR3 has 16 residues. Germline V gene lookup returns CDR1 LGHNA and CDR2 YSLEER. Here the CDR3 DNA reads TGCGCCAGCAGCCAAGGCCCGCCGGGGACGCCCTACGAGCAGTACTTC. As protein: CASSQGPPGTPYEQYF.

The rearrangement links TRBV4-1 to TRBJ2-5; possibly TRBD1 for D (5 bases). CDR3 length equals 16 residues. Germline loops: CDR1 MGHRA, CDR2 YSYEKL. Deletions cut 1 base from V and 5 bases from J, with 17 bases between. The CDR3 loop is CASSQVLVRGRETQYF. DNA for the CDR3: TGCGCCAGCAGCCAAGTGTTAGTTAGGGGAAGGGAGACCCAGTACTTC.

The gene calls are TRBV19 and TRBJ2-7, with TRBD2 identical over 9 bases. J was trimmed by 2 bases and V by 1 base; bases with no gene match: 3. CDR3 length equals 15 residues. The germline V gene has CDR1 LNHDA and CDR2 SQIVND (reference sequence). This chain's CDR3 is CASSIGSGRPYEQYF. CDR3 sequence (DNA): TGTGCCAGTAGTATAGGTAGCGGGAGACCCTACGAGCAGTACTTC.

This chain joins TRBV7-3 and TRBJ2-1; no clear D. CDR3 length: 13 residues. Germline V gene data show CDR1 as SGHTA and CDR2 as FQGTGA. V was shortened by 3 bases and J by 5 bases, with 8 bases between the two germline ends. CDR3 nucleotide sequence: TGTGCCAGCAGCTTGGACCTCAACAATGAGCAGTTCTTC. Its protein is CASSLDLNNEQFF. The full variable domain, in which reference TRBV7-3 and TRBJ2-1 provide the parts outside the CDR3, is GAGVSQTPSNKVTEKGKYVELRCDPISGHTALYWYRQSLGQGPEFLIYFQGTGAADDSGLPNDRFFAVRPEGSVSTLKIQRTERGDSAVYLCASSLDLNNEQFFGPGTRLTVL.

The CDR3 sequence: CASSYGTSAYEQYF. The CDR3 nucleotides read TGTGCCAGCAGTTATGGGACTAGCGCCTACGAGCAGTACTTC. The gene calls are TRBV27 and TRBJ2-7; 10 nucleotides agree with TRBD2. V was clipped by 4 bases and J by 2 bases; unmatched bases: 2. This CDR3 is 14 amino acids long. CDR1 and CDR2 from the germline V gene are MNHEY and SMNVEV (reference sequence).

The chain employs TRBV7-2 and TRBJ1-2; TRBD1 matches 11 bases. The CDR3 is 13 residues long. Germline CDR1 reads SGHTA; CDR2 reads FQGNSA. The V and J ends lost 5 bases and 7 bases, in that order; junction bases with no gene match: 3. The CDR3 loop reads CASSLGTGGGYTF. In nucleotides, the CDR3 is TGTGCCAGCAGCCTAGGGACAGGGGGTGGCTACACCTTC.

V gene TRBV3-1 (or the pseudogene TRBV3-2) combines with J gene TRBJ1-4; TRBD1 matches 8 bases. Trimming removed 4 bases from V and 7 bases from J; junction bases left unmatched: 17. Per germline, CDR1 LGHDT and CDR2 YNNKEL (reference sequence). This CDR3 is built from 18 residues. The CDR3 DNA is TGTGCCAGCAGCCTCCTAGGGGGACAGGCAAGTCCCTTTGAAAAACTGTTTTTT. Its protein is CASSLLGGQASPFEKLFF.

The chain links TRBV19 to TRBJ2-1, with 9 positions matching TRBD1. The ends lost 4 bases at V and 6 bases at J; junction bases unmatched: 7. Looked up from germline, CDR1 is LNHDA and CDR2 is SQIVND (reference sequence). The CDR3 sequence is 15 residues long. The CDR3 spells CASSRMGTGSNEQFF. The CDR3 DNA sequence: TGTGCCAGTAGTAGAATGGGGACAGGGAGCAATGAGCAGTTCTTC.

CDR3 bases: TGTGCCTGGAGTTCGGGGGGTAACCAGCCCCAGCATTTT. Encoded protein: CAWSSGGNQPQHF. V and J are TRBV30 and TRBJ1-5, with D perhaps TRBD1 (5 bases). The CDR3 sequence is 13 residues long. Looked up from germline, CDR1 is GTSNPN and CDR2 is SVGIG (reference sequence). V lost 2 bases, J lost 7 bases, and 12 bases lay in between. The whole variable domain, remainder taken from reference TRBV30 and TRBJ1-5, is SQTIHQWPATLVQPVGSPLSLECTVEGTSNPNLYWYRQAAGRGLQLLFYSVGIGQISSEVPQNLSASRPQDRQFILSSKKLLLSDSGFYLCAWSSGGNQPQHFGDGTRLSIL.